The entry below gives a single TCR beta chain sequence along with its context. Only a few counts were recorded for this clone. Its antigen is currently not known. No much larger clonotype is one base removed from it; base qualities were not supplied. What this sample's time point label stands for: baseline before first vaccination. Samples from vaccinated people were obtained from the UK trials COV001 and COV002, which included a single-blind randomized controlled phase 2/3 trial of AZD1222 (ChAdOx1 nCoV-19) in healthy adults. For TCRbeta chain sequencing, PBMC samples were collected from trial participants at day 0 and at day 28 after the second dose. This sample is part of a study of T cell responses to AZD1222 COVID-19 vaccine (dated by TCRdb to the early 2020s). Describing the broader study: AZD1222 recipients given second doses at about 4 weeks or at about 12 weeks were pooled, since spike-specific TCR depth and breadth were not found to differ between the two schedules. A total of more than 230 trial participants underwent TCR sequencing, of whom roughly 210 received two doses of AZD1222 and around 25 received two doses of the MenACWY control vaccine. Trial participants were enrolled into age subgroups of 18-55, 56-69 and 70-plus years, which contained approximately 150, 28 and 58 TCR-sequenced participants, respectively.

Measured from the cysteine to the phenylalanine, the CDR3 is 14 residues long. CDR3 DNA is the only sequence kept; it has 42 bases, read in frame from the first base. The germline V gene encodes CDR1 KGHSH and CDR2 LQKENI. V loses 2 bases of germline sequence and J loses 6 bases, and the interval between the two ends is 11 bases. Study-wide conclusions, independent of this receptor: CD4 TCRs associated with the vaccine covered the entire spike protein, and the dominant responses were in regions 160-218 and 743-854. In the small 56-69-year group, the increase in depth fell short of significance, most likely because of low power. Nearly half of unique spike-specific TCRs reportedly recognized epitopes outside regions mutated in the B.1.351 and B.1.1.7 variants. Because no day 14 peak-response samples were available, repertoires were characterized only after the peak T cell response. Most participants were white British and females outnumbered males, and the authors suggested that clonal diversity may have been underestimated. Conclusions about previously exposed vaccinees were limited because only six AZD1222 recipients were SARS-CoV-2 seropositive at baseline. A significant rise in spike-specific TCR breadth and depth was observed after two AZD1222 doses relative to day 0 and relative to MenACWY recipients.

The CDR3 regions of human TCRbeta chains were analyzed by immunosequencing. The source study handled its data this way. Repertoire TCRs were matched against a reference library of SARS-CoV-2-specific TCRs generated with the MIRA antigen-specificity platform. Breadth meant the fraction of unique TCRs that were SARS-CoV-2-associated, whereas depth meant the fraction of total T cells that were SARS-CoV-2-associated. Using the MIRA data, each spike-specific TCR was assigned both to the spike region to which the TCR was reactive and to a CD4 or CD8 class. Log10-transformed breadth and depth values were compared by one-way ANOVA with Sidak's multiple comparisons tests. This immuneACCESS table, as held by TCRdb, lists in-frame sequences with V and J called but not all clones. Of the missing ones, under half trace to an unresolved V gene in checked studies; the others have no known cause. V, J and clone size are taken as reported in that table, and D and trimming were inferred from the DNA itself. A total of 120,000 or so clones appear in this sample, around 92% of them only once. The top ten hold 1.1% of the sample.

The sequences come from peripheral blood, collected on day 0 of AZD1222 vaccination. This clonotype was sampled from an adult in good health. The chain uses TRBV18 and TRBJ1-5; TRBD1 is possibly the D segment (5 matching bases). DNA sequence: TGTGCCAGCTCACCAGAGGCGCAGGGTCAGCCCCAGCATTTT. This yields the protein CASSPEAQGQPQHF.